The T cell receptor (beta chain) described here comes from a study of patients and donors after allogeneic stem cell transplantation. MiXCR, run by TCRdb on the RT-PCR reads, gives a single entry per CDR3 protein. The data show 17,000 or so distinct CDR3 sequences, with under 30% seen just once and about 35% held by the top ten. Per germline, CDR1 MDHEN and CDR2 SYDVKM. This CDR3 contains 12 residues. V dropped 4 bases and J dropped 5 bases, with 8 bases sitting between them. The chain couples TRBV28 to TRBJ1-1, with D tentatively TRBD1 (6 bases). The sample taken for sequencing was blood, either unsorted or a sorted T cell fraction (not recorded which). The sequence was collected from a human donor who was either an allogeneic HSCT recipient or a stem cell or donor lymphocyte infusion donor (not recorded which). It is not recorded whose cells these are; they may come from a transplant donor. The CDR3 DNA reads TGTGCCAGCAGTTCGCAGGGGACTGAAGCTTTCTTT. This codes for CASSSQGTEAFF.